This passage covers 8 T cell receptor beta chains from one sample sequenced in a study of human T cells and chemical hapten exposure. Time point noted: pre-sensitization, week 0. As to treatment: therapeutic diphenylcyclopropenone sensitization with weekly scalp DPC. TCRdb re-called the RACE reads through MiXCR, storing one row per CDR3 protein. The sample shows under 400,000 distinct CDR3 sequences, approximately 5.1% of them seen only once. The sample consisted of whole blood, taken in connection with sensitization to the hapten diphenylcyclopropenone (DPC). The receptors shown here come from a woman aged 45 to 65 with alopecia areata. Some clones in this sample may be carry-over from other donors' samples.

In its sample, this clonotype was seen many times. The chain employs TRBV6-2 or TRBV6-3 and TRBJ2-5, with D maybe TRBD2 (5 bases). The CDR3 loop spans 14 amino acids. Germline CDR1 is MNHEY and CDR2 is SVGEGT. V lost 0 bases to trimming and J lost 6 bases, with 11 bases between them. The CDR3 loop is CASSYSGGLKTQYF. CDR3 DNA: TGTGCCAGCAGTTACTCAGGAGGTTTAAAGACCCAGTACTTC.

V usage is TRBV5-5 and J usage is TRBJ1-6, with no clear D. CDR3 length: 14 amino acids. CDR1 and CDR2 from the germline V gene are SGHKS and YYEKEE (reference sequence). Trimming shortened V by 2 bases and J by 9 bases, and 12 bases separated the two germline ends. CDR3 DNA: TGTGCCAGCAGCTTCGACCCCGTGGGTTCACCCCTCCACTTT. Translation gives CASSFDPVGSPLHF.

The chain has TRBV12-3 or TRBV12-4 and TRBJ2-5; D call uncertain. V gave up 5 bases and J gave up 2 bases, with 12 bases separating them. The CDR3 contains 14 residues. The CDR3 reads CASSPLGSQETQYF. CDR3 nucleotide sequence: TGTGCCAGCAGTCCCCTGGGTAGTCAAGAGACCCAGTACTTC.

This clonotype was found many times. This sequence joins TRBV9 and TRBJ2-1, with D perhaps matching TRBD2 (5 bases). The V and J ends lost 4 bases and 8 bases respectively, with 13 bases between them. CDR1 SGDLS and CDR2 YYNGEE come from the germline V gene. This CDR3 is 13 amino acids long. The CDR3 DNA follows: TGTGCCAGCAGCCCGAGGGAGTGGCATGAGCAGTTCTTC. It specifies CASSPREWHEQFF.

This clonotype was seen repeatedly, ten times or more. The chain is built from TRBV29-1 and TRBJ2-7, with 7 bases identical to TRBD1. The germline V gene has CDR1 SQVTM and CDR2 ANQGSEA. After removal of 6 bases from V and 4 bases from J, the junction contained 6 bases not matched to a gene. The CDR3 totals 12 residues. The CDR3 region is CSVRQGQYEQYF. CDR3 coding DNA: TGCAGCGTCCGACAGGGACAATACGAGCAGTACTTC.

This clonotype occurred many times. The gene calls are TRBV5-1 and TRBJ1-4; D remains unclear. The CDR3 is 13 residues long. Trimming shortened V by 0 bases and J by 7 bases, and 7 bases separated the two germline ends. Germline V gene sequence: CDR1 SGHRS, CDR2 YFSETQ. The DNA of the CDR3 is TGCGCCAGCAGCTTGGACATCGGTGAAAAACTGTTTTTT. It specifies CASSLDIGEKLFF.

This clonotype has just a few counts. This sequence joins TRBV11-2 and TRBJ1-1; D not resolved. This CDR3 is 13 amino acids long. Looked up from germline, CDR1 is SGHAT and CDR2 is FQNNGV. With 6 bases removed from V and 0 bases from J, the gap between germline ends came to 8 bases. The CDR3 reads CASRPGMNTEAFF. The CDR3 coding sequence is TGTGCCAGCAGGCCGGGAATGAACACTGAAGCTTTCTTT.

V is TRBV5-1 and J is TRBJ2-3; D is possibly TRBD1 (6 bases). Germline V gene sequence: CDR1 SGHRS, CDR2 YFSETQ. Trimming stripped 1 base from V and 5 bases from J, with 17 bases between. This CDR3 spans 16 amino acids. CDR3 sequence (DNA): TGCGCCAGCAGCTTGATCGGGACACTGTTGGAAGATACGCAGTATTTT. The encoded protein is CASSLIGTLLEDTQYF.